What follows is one T cell receptor beta chain and its context. Its antigen specificity is not known. No per-base quality is available; no much larger clone lies one base away. The record originates from a study of control samples from healthy donors and cancer patients (dated by TCRdb to 2018 to 2020). Receptor libraries were prepared by the immunoSEQ multiplex PCR assay. In TCRdb, the immuneACCESS table is reduced to in-frame sequences with V and J assigned. These tables do not hold every clone; where another copy was compared, an unresolved V gene accounts for under half, and the others remain unexplained. The sample table holds fewer than 85,000 clones, of which 85% to 95% were seen once. The top ten clonotypes cover 5.8% of the sample. The CDR3 starts with the cysteine, ends with the phenylalanine, and has 14 residues. The only DNA kept is the CDR3, 42 bases in frame from the first base. As encoded in the germline V gene, CDR1 is SNHLY while CDR2 is FYNNEI. V is reduced by 8 bases and J by 5 bases, leaving a spacing of 16 bases between them.

The receptor was isolated from a woman in her sixties or seventies in good health. The sample taken for sequencing was blood. In this chain, TRBV2 is recombined with TRBJ2-1, and TRBD2 may be the D gene, going by 6 matching bases. CDR3 sequence: CASPAAGNNNEQFF. The DNA sequence follows: TGTGCCAGCCCCGCCGCGGGAAATAACAATGAGCAGTTCTTC.